The 26 T cell receptor beta chains below come from one sample, sequenced in a study of technical replicates of blood from a few donors. Clones were sequenced by immunoSEQ multiplex PCR, and TCRdb holds only the in-frame ones, with some missing. The repertoire holds about 78,000 clones, with roughly 94% as singletons. Sequencing input: T cells isolated from PBMCs. Receptor source: a human donor in good health.

This chain joins TRBV5-4 and TRBJ2-1; no clear D gene. Per germline, CDR1 SGHNT and CDR2 YYREEE (reference sequence). The length of the CDR3 is 13 residues. Trimming took 4 bases from V and 2 from J, leaving 7 bases between them. The chain's CDR3 is CASSSPPYNEQFF. The CDR3 DNA reads TGTGCCAGCAGCAGCCCTCCCTACAATGAGCAGTTCTTC.

The chain joins TRBV19 to TRBJ2-7; 7 positions match TRBD1. With V trimmed by 3 bases and J by 4 bases, 3 bases remained unmatched. CDR1 and CDR2 from the germline V gene are LNHDA and SQIVND (reference sequence). The CDR3 length is 13 residues. CDR3 sequence: CASSMTGTYEQYF. The CDR3 bases are TGTGCCAGTAGTATGACAGGGACATACGAGCAGTACTTC. Variable domain in full (rest from reference TRBV19 and TRBJ2-7): DGGITQSPKYLFRKEGQNVTLSCEQNLNHDAMYWYRQDPGQGLRLIYYSQIVNDFQKGDIAEGYSVSREKKESFPLTVTSAQKNPTAFYLCASSMTGTYEQYFGPGTRLTVT.

This chain connects TRBV30 to TRBJ1-1; weak D call: TRBD1 (6 bases). The CDR3 runs 13 residues. Germline CDR1 and CDR2: GTSNPN and SVGIG (reference sequence). Trimming shortened V by 6 bases and J by 0 bases, and 11 bases separated the two germline ends. The CDR3: CACRTVMNTEAFF. CDR3 in DNA: TGTGCCTGCCGGACAGTCATGAACACTGAAGCTTTCTTT.

This clone was recorded only once. The V and J genes are TRBV6-4 and TRBJ2-1, with 9 bases that match TRBD2. Per the germline V gene, CDR1 is MRHNA and CDR2 is SNTAGT. The CDR3 extends over 15 amino acids. V lost 6 bases, J lost 7 bases, and 10 bases stayed unmatched. The chain's CDR3 is CASSASLAGNNEQFF. The CDR3 coding sequence is TGTGCCAGCAGCGCCAGCCTAGCGGGAAATAATGAGCAGTTCTTC.

The chain is built from TRBV23-1 and TRBJ2-1; 10 bases line up with TRBD1. TRBV23-1 is filed as an ORF, its function uncertain. V lost 6 bases, J lost 1 base, and 21 bases stayed unmatched. The CDR3 is 21 residues long. CDR3 amino acids: CASRPHSGTGDKRTSYNEQFF. The CDR3 DNA is TGCGCCAGCAGACCACACTCCGGGACAGGGGATAAGCGTACGTCCTACAATGAGCAGTTCTTC.

The V call is TRBV14, the J call TRBJ1-2, with D unclear. The V end lost 0 bases, the J end lost 8 bases, and 10 bases lay between the germline ends. Per the germline V gene, CDR1 is SGHDN and CDR2 is FVKESK. This CDR3 is 13 amino acids long. The CDR3 coding sequence is TGTGCCAGCAGCCAAGATACGCGAGGGGGCTACACCTTC. Its translation is CASSQDTRGGYTF.

V is TRBV10-2 and J is TRBJ2-3; D is perhaps TRBD2 (5 bases). The germline V gene encodes CDR1 WSHSY and CDR2 SAAADI. This CDR3 region has 13 residues. V was trimmed by 6 bases and J by 8 bases, leaving 15 bases between them. The CDR3 region has the DNA TGCGCCAGCAGATTGGGGAGTGAGCCTACGCAGTATTTT. It is translated as CASRLGSEPTQYF.

The chain has TRBV5-1 and TRBJ2-1; D possibly corresponds to TRBD2 (5 bases). The germline V gene encodes CDR1 SGHRS and CDR2 YFSETQ. The CDR3 runs 15 residues. Trimming pared 0 bases from V and 5 bases from J, leaving 12 bases between. The CDR3 sequence is CASSLADSLDNEQFF. CDR3 sequence (DNA): TGCGCCAGCAGCTTGGCGGACTCCCTTGACAATGAGCAGTTCTTC.

V usage is TRBV27 and J usage is TRBJ2-6, with 7 bases aligning to TRBD2. The CDR3 is 19 amino acids. CDR1 and CDR2 from the germline V gene are MNHEY and SMNVEV (reference sequence). V trimming: 2 bases; J trimming: 0 bases; junction bases outside the gene matches: 10. CDR3 sequence (DNA): TGTGCCAGCAGTTTACTCCGCCCGGGAGGCCCCTCTGGGGCCAACGTCCTGACTTTC. Residues: CASSLLRPGGPSGANVLTF.

This clone came up a few times. The chain joins TRBV5-4 to TRBJ2-5; perhaps TRBD1 as D (5 bases). The germline V and J ends were trimmed by 3 bases and 1 base, with 10 bases remaining between them. The germline V gene encodes CDR1 SGHNT and CDR2 YYREEE (reference sequence). The CDR3 sequence is 14 residues long. The CDR3 loop reads CASSSRAGQETQYF. The CDR3 region has the DNA TGTGCCAGCAGCTCCAGGGCCGGCCAAGAGACCCAGTACTTC.

This clone came up once. This rearrangement joins TRBV19 to TRBJ2-7; possible D gene TRBD2, 6 bases. This CDR3 is 15 amino acids long. The ends were cut back, 6 bases at V and 3 bases at J, with 18 bases in the middle. Germline-derived CDR1 and CDR2 are LNHDA and SQIVND (reference sequence). The DNA for the CDR3 is TGTGCCAGTAGAGATGATAGAGCGGGTGACTACGAGCAGTACTTC. This translates into CASRDDRAGDYEQYF.

The chain is built from TRBV9 and TRBJ2-7, with D possibly TRBD1 on 5 matching bases. The V end was cut by 0 bases, the J end by 3 bases, with 10 bases between. This CDR3 comprises 14 residues. Germline CDR1 is SGDLS and CDR2 is YYNGEE. CDR3: CASSVDGHLYEQYF. In nucleotides, the CDR3 is TGTGCCAGCAGCGTAGATGGACACCTCTACGAGCAGTACTTC.

V gene TRBV6-1 combines with J gene TRBJ2-7; 9 nucleotides align to TRBD1. This CDR3 is 13 amino acids long. The V gene's germline CDR1 is MNHNS and CDR2 SASEGT. Unmatched junction bases numbered 3, after V lost 6 bases and J lost 3 bases. CDR3 residues: CASRGTGYYEQYF. The CDR3 nucleotides read TGTGCCAGCAGGGGGACAGGGTACTACGAGCAGTACTTC.

The V call is TRBV7-2, the J call TRBJ2-1, with 8 bases fitting TRBD2. The CDR3 has 16 amino acids. V was clipped by 6 bases and J by 7 bases; unmatched bases: 14. Germline loops: CDR1 SGHTA, CDR2 FQGNSA. In DNA form, the CDR3 reads TGTGCCAGCAGACCCAGGACTAGCTTTGTGACGAATGAGCAGTTCTTC. Translating gives CASRPRTSFVTNEQFF. The complete variable domain, with remaining parts taken from reference TRBV7-2 and TRBJ2-1, reads GAGVSQSPSNKVTEKGKDVELRCDPISGHTALYWYRQSLGQGLEFLIYFQGNSAPDKSGLPSDRFSAERTGGSVSTLTIQRTQQEDSAVYLCASRPRTSFVTNEQFFGPGTRLTVL.

The rearrangement uses TRBV5-8 and TRBJ2-1; TRBD2 aligns across 7 bases. This CDR3 is 16 amino acids long. Trimming took 0 bases from V and 4 from J; bases not matched to a gene: 7. Germline lookup yields CDR1 SGHTS and CDR2 YDEGEE. The CDR3 DNA reads as TGTGCCAGCAGCTTGGCCGGTAGCGGGCATTACAATGAGCAGTTCTTC. The encoded protein is CASSLAGSGHYNEQFF.

V gene TRBV20-1 combines with J gene TRBJ1-1; D is ambiguous. Trimming stripped 6 bases from V and 1 base from J, with 6 bases between. The germline V gene has CDR1 DFQATT and CDR2 SNEGSKA (reference sequence). The CDR3 contains 11 residues. The CDR3 DNA is TGCAGTGCCCCGGGGAACACTGAAGCTTTCTTT. Translating gives CSAPGNTEAFF.

V and J are TRBV27 and TRBJ2-3, with unresolved D. Germline CDR1 MNHEY, CDR2 SMNVEV (reference sequence). This CDR3 region has 14 residues. Trimming took off 4 bases at V and 3 bases at J, with 11 bases between the two ends. This chain's CDR3 is CASSSALETDTQYF. DNA for the CDR3: TGTGCCAGCAGTTCCGCCCTGGAGACAGATACGCAGTATTTT.

The V and J genes are TRBV6-5 and TRBJ2-7; maybe TRBD1 (5 bases). Germline V lookup: CDR1 MNHEY, CDR2 SVGAGI. V was trimmed by 2 bases and J by 3 bases, leaving 11 bases between them. The length of the CDR3 is 14 residues. For the CDR3, the DNA is TGTGCCAGCAGTTACAGGGGCTCCTTCTACGAGCAGTACTTC. This codes for CASSYRGSFYEQYF.

This rearrangement joins TRBV6-1 to TRBJ2-7; TRBD2 agrees at 12 bases. The CDR3 spans 14 residues. V shed 5 bases, J shed 3 bases, and the junction held 2 bases outside the gene matches. Germline CDR1 MNHNS, CDR2 SASEGT. DNA of the CDR3: TGTGCCAGCAGTCGACTAGCGGGAGACTACGAGCAGTACTTC. Its translation: CASSRLAGDYEQYF.

The chain carries TRBV5-1 and TRBJ2-7, with 13 positions matching TRBD2. Losses at the gene ends were 5 bases for V and 5 bases for J; bases not matched to a gene: 10. The length of the CDR3 is 16 residues. Per germline, CDR1 SGHRS and CDR2 YFSETQ. The chain's CDR3 is CASSGVLAGGPNEQYF. As DNA, the CDR3 is TGCGCCAGCAGTGGGGTACTAGCGGGAGGGCCCAACGAGCAGTACTTC.

The rearrangement joins TRBV4-1 to TRBJ1-5, with D tentatively TRBD1 (6 bases). The germline V gene has CDR1 MGHRA and CDR2 YSYEKL. Trimming stripped 3 bases from V and 6 bases from J, with 15 bases between. The CDR3 runs to 15 residues. The CDR3 DNA is TGCGCCAGCAGCCACCAGGACAGCCTAGCTCAGCCCCAGCATTTT. Its translation: CASSHQDSLAQPQHF.

The CDR3: CASRRIGGTNEKLFF. In DNA, the CDR3 is TGTGCCAGTCGGCGGATCGGGGGAACTAATGAAAAACTGTTTTTT. This chain links TRBV21-1 with TRBJ1-4. TRBV21-1 is deemed a pseudogene. This CDR3 is built from 15 residues.

V is TRBV19 and J is TRBJ2-7; TRBD2 might be the D (6 bases). Per germline, CDR1 LNHDA and CDR2 SQIVND (reference sequence). This CDR3 is built from 13 residues. With 4 bases removed from V and 5 bases from J, the gap between germline ends came to 12 bases. CDR3 protein: CASSSGMRDEQYF. CDR3 bases: TGTGCCAGTAGTAGCGGGATGAGGGACGAGCAGTACTTC. Complete variable domain (other parts from reference TRBV19 and TRBJ2-7): DGGITQSPKYLFRKEGQNVTLSCEQNLNHDAMYWYRQDPGQGLRLIYYSQIVNDFQKGDIAEGYSVSREKKESFPLTVTSAQKNPTAFYLCASSSGMRDEQYFGPGTRLTVT.

The rearrangement links TRBV6-5 to TRBJ2-1; 9 nucleotides match TRBD2. Germline-derived CDR1 and CDR2 are MNHEY and SVGAGI. V was pared by 7 bases and J by 8 bases, with 12 bases of the junction left unmatched. The CDR3 runs to 15 residues. The CDR3 nucleotides read TGTGCCAGCACACTGCTTGCGGGGGGGCTCTATGAGCAGTTCTTC. This gives the protein CASTLLAGGLYEQFF.

This chain connects TRBV9 to TRBJ1-6; the D is unclear. CDR3 length: 13 amino acids. Per the germline V gene, CDR1 is SGDLS and CDR2 is YYNGEE. V gave up 3 bases and J gave up 4 bases, with 5 bases separating them. The CDR3 reads CASSALYNSPLHF. The CDR3 region has the DNA TGTGCCAGCAGCGCCCTGTATAATTCACCCCTCCACTTT.

CDR3 DNA: TGCAGTGCTGACCAGGGGGCTTATCTGTACTTC. Translating gives CSADQGAYLYF. The chain uses TRBV20-1 and TRBJ2-7, with 8 bases aligning to TRBD1. CDR1 and CDR2 (germline): DFQATT, SNEGSKA (reference sequence). Trimming at V came to 5 bases and at J to 12 bases, leaving 9 bases not matched to a gene. The CDR3 is 11 residues long.